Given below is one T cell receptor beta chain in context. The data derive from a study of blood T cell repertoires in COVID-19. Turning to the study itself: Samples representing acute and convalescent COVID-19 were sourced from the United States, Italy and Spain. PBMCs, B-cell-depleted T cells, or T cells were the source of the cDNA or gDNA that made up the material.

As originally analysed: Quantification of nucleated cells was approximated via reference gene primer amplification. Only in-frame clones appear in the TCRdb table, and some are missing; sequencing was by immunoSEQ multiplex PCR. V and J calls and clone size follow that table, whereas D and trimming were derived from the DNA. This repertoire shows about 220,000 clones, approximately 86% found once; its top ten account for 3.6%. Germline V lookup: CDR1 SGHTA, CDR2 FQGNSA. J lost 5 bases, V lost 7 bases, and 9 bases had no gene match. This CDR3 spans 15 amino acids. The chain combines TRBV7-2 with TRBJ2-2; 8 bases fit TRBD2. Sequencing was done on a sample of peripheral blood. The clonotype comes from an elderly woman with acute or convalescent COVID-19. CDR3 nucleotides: TGTGCCAGCAAGATCGGGGGGGCCGGGACCGGGGAGCTGTTTTTT. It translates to CASKIGGAGTGELFF.